This T cell receptor (beta chain) was identified during a study of response to subunit inactivated influenza vaccine listed by TCRdb under 2018. Notes on the research overall: To follow how T cells responded to a trivalent subunit inactivated influenza vaccine, the researchers relied on deep quantitative profiling of the T cell receptor repertoire.

Libraries were made using RT-PCR. Instrument used: Illumina HiSeq 2500. TCRdb passed the public sequencing reads through fastp at Q25 and MiXCR, retaining productive beta sequences. Every distinct CDR3 protein forms one entry, paired with its most common genes and DNA. Counted in this sample were 550,000 to 800,000 distinct CDR3 sequences; approximately 15% of them appeared once. The ten largest clones represent 5.5% to 7% of the sample. Comment on this clonotype: Its antigen specificity is not known. The input lacks base qualities; no much larger clone sits a single base away.

Here is what the overall study found, with its caveats: It was suggested by the authors that each seasonal influenza vaccination may recruit only a limited number of new T cells.

The CDR3 runs 15 amino acids, cysteine and phenylalanine included. The read is trimmed to its CDR3 DNA, 45 bases read in frame from base 1. CDR1 MNHEY and CDR2 SVGEGT were looked up in the germline V gene. Germline trimming: 5 bases from V, 2 bases from J; junction bases outside gene matches: 4. The chain is made from TRBV6-2 or TRBV6-3 and TRBJ1-2; 11 junctional bases match TRBD1. The receptor's source is a man in his fifties who received an inactivated influenza vaccine. Donor details come from another sample of the same person, matched by shared clones. The source was PBMCs from blood, collected around 14 days before vaccination. In nucleotide form, the sequence is TGTGCCAGCAGTATCGGACAGGGGGCGAACTATGGCTACACCTTC. The encoded protein is CASSIGQGANYGYTF.